This T cell receptor beta chain comes out of a study of regulatory dendritic cells for organ transplantation. About the research overall: Regulatory dendritic cells were monocyte-derived, receiving vitamin D3 on days 0 and 4 and IL-10 on day 4. Day 6 dendritic cell cultures were stimulated with LPS. Study-wide findings and caveats: Mature dendritic cells appeared to drive more memory CD8+ clonal expansion than regulatory ones. Between individuals, the alloreactive memory CD8+ T cell pool differed considerably.

This CDR3 has 13 amino acids. CDR1 is SNHLY, CDR2 FYNNEI, per germline. Trimming took off 4 bases at V and 8 bases at J, with 11 bases between the two ends. This clone was found once. Its antigen is not known. The method was immunoSEQ multiplex PCR; TCRdb's version includes in-frame clones alone and lacks a portion of them. The top ten hold 0.55% to 0.75% of the sample, which has 20,000 to 25,000 clones, 70% to 90% seen once. Sorted subsets were CFSE-labeled and cultured around five days with allogeneic dendritic cells. The sequence came from a human donor in good health. The chain combines TRBV2 with TRBJ1-4, with D maybe TRBD1 (6 bases). The sequenced sample was naive CD4+ T cells from blood cultured with regulatory dendritic cells. This sample's subset: CD45RA+ naive T cells. In nucleotides, the CDR3 is TGTGCCAGCAGTGGTCAGGGGTACGAAAAACTGTTTTTT. Amino acids: CASSGQGYEKLFF.